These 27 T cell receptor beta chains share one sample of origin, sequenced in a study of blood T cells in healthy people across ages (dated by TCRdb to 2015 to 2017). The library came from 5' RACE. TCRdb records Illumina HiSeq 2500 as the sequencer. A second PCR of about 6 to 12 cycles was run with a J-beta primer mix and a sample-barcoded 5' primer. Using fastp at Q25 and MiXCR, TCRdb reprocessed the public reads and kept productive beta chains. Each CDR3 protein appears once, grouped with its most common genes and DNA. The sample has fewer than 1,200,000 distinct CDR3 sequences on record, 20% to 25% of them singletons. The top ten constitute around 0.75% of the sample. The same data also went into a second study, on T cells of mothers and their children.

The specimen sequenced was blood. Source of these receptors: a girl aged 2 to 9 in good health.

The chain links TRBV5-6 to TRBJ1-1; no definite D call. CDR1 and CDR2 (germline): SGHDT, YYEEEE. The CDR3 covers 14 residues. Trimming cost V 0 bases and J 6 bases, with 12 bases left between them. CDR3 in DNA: TGTGCCAGCAGCTTGGCGCAACCGGGAGCTGAAGCTTTCTTT. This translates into CASSLAQPGAEAFF.

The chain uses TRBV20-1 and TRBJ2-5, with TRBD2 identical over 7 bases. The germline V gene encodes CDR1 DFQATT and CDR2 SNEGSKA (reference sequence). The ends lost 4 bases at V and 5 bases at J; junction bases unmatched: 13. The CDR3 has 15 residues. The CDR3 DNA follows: TGCAGTGCTATGTTGACTAGCTCGCCTGGGGAGACCCAGTACTTC. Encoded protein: CSAMLTSSPGETQYF.

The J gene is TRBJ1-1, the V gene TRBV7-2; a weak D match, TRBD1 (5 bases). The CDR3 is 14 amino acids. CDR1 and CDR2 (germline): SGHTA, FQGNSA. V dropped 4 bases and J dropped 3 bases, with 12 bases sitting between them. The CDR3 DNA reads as TGTGCCAGCAGCTGGCAGGGCCTGCACACTGAAGCTTTCTTT. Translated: CASSWQGLHTEAFF.

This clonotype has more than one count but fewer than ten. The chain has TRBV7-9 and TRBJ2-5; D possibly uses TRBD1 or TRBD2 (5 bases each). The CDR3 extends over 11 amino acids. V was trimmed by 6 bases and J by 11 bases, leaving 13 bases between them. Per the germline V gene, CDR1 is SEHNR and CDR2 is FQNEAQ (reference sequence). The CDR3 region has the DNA TGTGCCAGCAGTTATACTGAGGGGCAGTACTTC. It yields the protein CASSYTEGQYF.

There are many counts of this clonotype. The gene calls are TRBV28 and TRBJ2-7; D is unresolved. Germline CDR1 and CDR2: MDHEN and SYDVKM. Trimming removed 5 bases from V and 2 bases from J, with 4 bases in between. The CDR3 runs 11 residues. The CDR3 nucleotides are TGTGCCAGCAGTACCACCTACGAGCAGTACTTC. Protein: CASSTTYEQYF.

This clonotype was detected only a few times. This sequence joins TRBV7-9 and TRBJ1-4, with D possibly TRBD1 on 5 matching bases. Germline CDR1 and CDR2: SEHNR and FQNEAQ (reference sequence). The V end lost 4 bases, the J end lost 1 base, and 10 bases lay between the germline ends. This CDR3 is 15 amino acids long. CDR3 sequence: CASSSRDGTNEKLFF. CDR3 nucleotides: TGTGCCAGCAGCTCTCGGGACGGAACTAATGAAAAACTGTTTTTT.

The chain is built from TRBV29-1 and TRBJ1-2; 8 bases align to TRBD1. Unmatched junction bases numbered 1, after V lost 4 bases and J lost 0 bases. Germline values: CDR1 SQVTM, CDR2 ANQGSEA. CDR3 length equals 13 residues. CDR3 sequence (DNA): TGCAGCGTTGTGGACAGGGCTAACTATGGCTACACCTTC. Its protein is CSVVDRANYGYTF. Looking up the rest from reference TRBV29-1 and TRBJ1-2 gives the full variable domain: SAVISQKPSRDICQRGTSLTIQCQVDSQVTMMFWYRQQPGQSLTLIATANQGSEATYESGFVIDKFPISRPNLTFSTLTVSNMSPEDSSIYLCSVVDRANYGYTFGSGTRLTVV.

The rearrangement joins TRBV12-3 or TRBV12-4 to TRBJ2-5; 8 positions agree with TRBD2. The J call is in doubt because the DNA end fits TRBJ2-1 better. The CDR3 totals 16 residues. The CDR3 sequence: CASGYPVGLAGNEQFF. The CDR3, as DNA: TGTGCCAGCGGCTACCCCGTGGGGCTAGCGGGCAATGAGCAGTTCTTC.

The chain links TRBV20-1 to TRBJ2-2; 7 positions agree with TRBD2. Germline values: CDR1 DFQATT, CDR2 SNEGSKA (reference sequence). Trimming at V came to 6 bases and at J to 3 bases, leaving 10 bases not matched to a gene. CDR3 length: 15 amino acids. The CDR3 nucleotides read TGCAGTGCCGACCCGGGCCTAGCGGACACCGGGGAGCTGTTTTTT. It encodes CSADPGLADTGELFF.

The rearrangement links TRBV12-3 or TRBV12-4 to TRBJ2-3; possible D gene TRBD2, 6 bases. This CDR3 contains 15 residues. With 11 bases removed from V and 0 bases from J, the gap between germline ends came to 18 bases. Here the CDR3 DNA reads TGTGCCTGTGCTCGGCGCGGGGTAAGCACAGATACGCAGTATTTT. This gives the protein CACARRGVSTDTQYF.

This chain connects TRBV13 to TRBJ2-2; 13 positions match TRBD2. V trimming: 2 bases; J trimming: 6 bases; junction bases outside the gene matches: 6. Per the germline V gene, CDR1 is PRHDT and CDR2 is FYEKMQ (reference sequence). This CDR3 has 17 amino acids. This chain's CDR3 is CASSLIGLAGASGELFF. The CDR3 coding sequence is TGTGCCAGCAGCTTAATCGGACTAGCGGGGGCCTCCGGGGAGCTGTTTTTT.

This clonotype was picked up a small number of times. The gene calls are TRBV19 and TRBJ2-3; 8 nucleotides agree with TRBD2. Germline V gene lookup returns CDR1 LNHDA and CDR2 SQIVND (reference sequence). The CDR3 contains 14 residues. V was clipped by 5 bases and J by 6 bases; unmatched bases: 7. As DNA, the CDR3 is TGTGCCAGTAGTGGACTAGCAATAACGGATACGCAGTATTTT. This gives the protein CASSGLAITDTQYF.

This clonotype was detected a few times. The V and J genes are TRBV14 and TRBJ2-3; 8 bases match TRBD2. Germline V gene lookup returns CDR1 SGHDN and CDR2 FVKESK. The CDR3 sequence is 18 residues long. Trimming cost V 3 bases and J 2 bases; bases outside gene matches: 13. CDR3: CASSHLSERGTYTDTQYF. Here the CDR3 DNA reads TGTGCCAGCAGCCACCTCTCGGAGCGGGGGACTTACACAGATACGCAGTATTTT. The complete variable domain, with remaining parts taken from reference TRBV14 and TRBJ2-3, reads EAGVTQFPSHSVIEKGQTVTLRCDPISGHDNLYWYRRVMGKEIKFLLHFVKESKQDESGMPNNRFLAERTGGTYSTLKVQPAELEDSGVYFCASSHLSERGTYTDTQYFGPGTRLTVL.

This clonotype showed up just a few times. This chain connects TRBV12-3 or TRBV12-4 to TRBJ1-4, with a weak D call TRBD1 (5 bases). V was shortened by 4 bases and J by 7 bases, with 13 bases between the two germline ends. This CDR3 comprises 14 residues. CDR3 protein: CASSYLGAGEKLFF. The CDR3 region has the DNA TGTGCCAGCAGTTATTTAGGGGCTGGTGAAAAACTGTTTTTT.

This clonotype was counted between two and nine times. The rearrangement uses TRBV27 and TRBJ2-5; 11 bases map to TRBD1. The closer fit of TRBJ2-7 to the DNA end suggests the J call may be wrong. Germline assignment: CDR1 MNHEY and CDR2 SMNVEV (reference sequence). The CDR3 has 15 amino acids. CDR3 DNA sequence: TGTGCCAGCAGTTTCGGGACAGGGGGTGGCTACGAGCAGTACTTC. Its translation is CASSFGTGGGYEQYF.

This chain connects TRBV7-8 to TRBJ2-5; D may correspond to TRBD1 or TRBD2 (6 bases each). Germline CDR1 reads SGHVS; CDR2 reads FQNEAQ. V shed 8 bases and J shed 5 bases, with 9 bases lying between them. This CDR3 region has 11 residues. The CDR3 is CASGGPETQYF. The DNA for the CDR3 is TGTGCCAGCGGGGGGCCGGAGACCCAGTACTTC.

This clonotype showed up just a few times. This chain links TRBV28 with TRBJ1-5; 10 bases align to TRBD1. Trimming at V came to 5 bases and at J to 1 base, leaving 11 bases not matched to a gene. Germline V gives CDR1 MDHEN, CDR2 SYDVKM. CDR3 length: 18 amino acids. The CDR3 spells CASSETGGLSWSNQPQHF. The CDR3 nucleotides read TGTGCCAGCAGTGAGACAGGGGGCTTGAGTTGGAGCAATCAGCCCCAGCATTTT.

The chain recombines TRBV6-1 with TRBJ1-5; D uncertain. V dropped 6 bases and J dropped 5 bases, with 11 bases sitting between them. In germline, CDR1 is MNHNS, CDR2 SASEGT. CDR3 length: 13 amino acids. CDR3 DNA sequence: TGTGCCAGCAGCAACCGGGGTGATCAGCCCCAGCATTTT. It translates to CASSNRGDQPQHF.

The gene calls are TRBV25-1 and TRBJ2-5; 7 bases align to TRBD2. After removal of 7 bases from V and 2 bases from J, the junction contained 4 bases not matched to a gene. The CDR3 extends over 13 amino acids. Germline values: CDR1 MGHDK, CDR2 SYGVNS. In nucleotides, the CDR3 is TGTGCCAGCAACCAGGGAGGGCAAGAGACCCAGTACTTC. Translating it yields CASNQGGQETQYF.

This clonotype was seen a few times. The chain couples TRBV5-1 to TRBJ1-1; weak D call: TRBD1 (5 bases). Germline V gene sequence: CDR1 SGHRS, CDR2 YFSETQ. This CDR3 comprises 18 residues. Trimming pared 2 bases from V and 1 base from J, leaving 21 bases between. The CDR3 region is CASSLPVYEQAKNTEAFF. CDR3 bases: TGCGCCAGCAGCTTACCCGTTTATGAACAGGCCAAGAACACTGAAGCTTTCTTT.

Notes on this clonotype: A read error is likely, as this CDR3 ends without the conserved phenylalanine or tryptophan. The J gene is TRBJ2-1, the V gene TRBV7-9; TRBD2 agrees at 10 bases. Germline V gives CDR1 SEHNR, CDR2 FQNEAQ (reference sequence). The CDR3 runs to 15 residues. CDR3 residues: CASSTGTSAYNEQFL. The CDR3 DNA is TGTGCCAGCAGCACCGGGACTAGCGCTTACAACGAGCAGTTCCTC.

CDR3 DNA sequence: TGTGCCAGCAGGGACGGAACCTCGAACACTGAAGCTTTCTTT. This translates into CASRDGTSNTEAFF. J is TRBJ1-1 and V is TRBV12-3 or TRBV12-4; D not resolved. The CDR3 sequence is 14 residues long. Trimming stripped 6 bases from V and 1 base from J, with 12 bases between.

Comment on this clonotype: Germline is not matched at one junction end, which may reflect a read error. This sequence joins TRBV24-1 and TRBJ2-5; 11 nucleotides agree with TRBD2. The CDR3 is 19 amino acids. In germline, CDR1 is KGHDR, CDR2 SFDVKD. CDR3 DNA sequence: TGTGCCACCAGTGATTCAGGACTAGCGGGCTCAACCGCCCAAGAGCCCCAGTACTTC. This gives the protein CATSDSGLAGSTAQEPQYF.

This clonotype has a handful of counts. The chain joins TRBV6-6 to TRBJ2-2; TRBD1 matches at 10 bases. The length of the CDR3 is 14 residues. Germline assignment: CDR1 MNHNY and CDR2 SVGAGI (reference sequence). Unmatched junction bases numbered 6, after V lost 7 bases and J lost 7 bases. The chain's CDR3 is CASTPGQGNGELFF. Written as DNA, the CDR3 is TGTGCCAGCACTCCGGGACAGGGGAACGGGGAGCTGTTTTTT.

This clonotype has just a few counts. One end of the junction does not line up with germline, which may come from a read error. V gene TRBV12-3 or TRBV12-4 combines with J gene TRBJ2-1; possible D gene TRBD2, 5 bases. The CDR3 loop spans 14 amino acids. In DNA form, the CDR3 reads TGTGCCAGCAGTTTTACACGTAGCGACAATGGGCAGTTCTTC. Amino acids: CASSFTRSDNGQFF.

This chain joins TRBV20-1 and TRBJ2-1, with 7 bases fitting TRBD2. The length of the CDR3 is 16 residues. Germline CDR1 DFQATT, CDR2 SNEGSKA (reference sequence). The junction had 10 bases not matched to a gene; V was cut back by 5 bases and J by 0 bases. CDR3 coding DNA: TGCAGTGCTCCCTCGGCTAGCGGATCCTCCTACAATGAGCAGTTCTTC. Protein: CSAPSASGSSYNEQFF.

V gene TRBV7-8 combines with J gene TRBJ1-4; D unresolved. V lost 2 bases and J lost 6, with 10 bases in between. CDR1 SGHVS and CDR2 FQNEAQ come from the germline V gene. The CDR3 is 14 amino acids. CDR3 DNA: TGTGCCAGCAGCTTATCGAGGGCGGATGAAAAACTGTTTTTT. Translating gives CASSLSRADEKLFF.